Shown below are 5 T cell receptor beta chains from a single sample sequenced in a study of shared clonotypes between healthy human individuals. Some clones are missing from TCRdb's copy, which holds only in-frame ones; the method was immunoSEQ multiplex PCR. Of roughly 2 million clones detected, roughly 94% appear once; the ten largest clones hold approximately 0.13%. Sequencing used naive CD4+ T cells sorted from blood. Specified subset: CD45RA+ positively selected. The receptors shown here come from a man younger than 35 in good health.

The chain carries TRBV5-4 and TRBJ1-2; possibly TRBD1 for D (6 bases). Germline V gives CDR1 SGHNT, CDR2 YYREEE (reference sequence). V was cut by 4 bases and J by 6 bases, with 16 bases left in between. This CDR3 spans 14 amino acids. CDR3 bases: TGTGCCAGCAGCCCAACAGGGTTTAGGAATGGCTACACCTTC. It yields the protein CASSPTGFRNGYTF.

CDR3 in DNA: TGTGCCAGCAGCTTAGGAACCAGAAGTTACGAGCAGTACTTC. Translated: CASSLGTRSYEQYF. The chain combines TRBV13 with TRBJ2-7; no firm D call. Trimming left V 0 bases short and J 4 bases short, with 10 bases between. The CDR3 is 14 amino acids. Germline V gene lookup returns CDR1 PRHDT and CDR2 FYEKMQ (reference sequence).

The chain uses TRBV5-4 and TRBJ2-5, with 9 bases aligning to TRBD2. The V segment lost 0 bases and the J segment 5 bases; nucleotides outside the gene matches: 5. In germline, CDR1 is SGHNT, CDR2 YYREEE (reference sequence). The CDR3 totals 15 residues. The CDR3 sequence is CASSLGAGGGETQYF. CDR3 DNA sequence: TGTGCCAGCAGCTTGGGAGCGGGAGGCGGGGAGACCCAGTACTTC.

The chain employs TRBV6-1 and TRBJ2-6; 10 bases agree with TRBD2. Losses at the gene ends were 1 base for V and 3 bases for J; bases not matched to a gene: 9. Germline-derived CDR1 and CDR2 are MNHNS and SASEGT. The CDR3 has 19 amino acids. CDR3 coding DNA: TGTGCCAGCAGTGAAGGGCTAGCGGGAGTACGGGTTGGGGCCAACGTCCTGACTTTC. This codes for CASSEGLAGVRVGANVLTF.

V is TRBV15 and J is TRBJ1-3; maybe TRBD1 (5 bases). Germline V lookup: CDR1 LNHNV, CDR2 YYDKDF (reference sequence). This CDR3 has 15 residues. The V gene lost 1 base and the J gene lost 3 bases, with 10 bases spanning the gap. The CDR3 sequence is CATSRGQGIGNTIYF. CDR3 coding DNA: TGTGCCACCAGCAGAGGCCAGGGAATTGGAAACACCATATATTTT. Full variable domain (outside the CDR3, taken from reference TRBV15 and TRBJ1-3): DAMVIQNPRYQVTQFGKPVTLSCSQTLNHNVMYWYQQKSSQAPKLLFHYYDKDFNNEADTPDNFQSRRPNTSFCFLDIRSPGLGDTAMYLCATSRGQGIGNTIYFGEGSWLTVV.